Below, 5 T cell receptor beta chains from the same sample are listed, as sequenced in a study of early T cells in non-severe SARS-CoV-2 infection. TCRdb re-analysed the 5' RACE reads in MiXCR, keeping a single row per CDR3 protein. The sample lists over 90,000 distinct CDR3 sequences, about 12% occurring once. The specimen was whole blood, collected at baseline. Receptors originate from an adult who was a healthcare worker with PCR-confirmed SARS-CoV-2 infection or an uninfected control (not recorded which).

Ten or more counts support this clonotype. This sequence joins TRBV24-1 and TRBJ2-2; a possible D gene is TRBD1 (6 bases). Germline CDR1 KGHDR, CDR2 SFDVKD. The CDR3 contains 17 residues. Trimming stripped 0 bases from V and 4 bases from J, with 14 bases between. CDR3 amino acids: CATSDLPQYRATGELFF. The CDR3 DNA follows: TGTGCCACCAGTGATTTGCCCCAGTACAGGGCCACCGGGGAGCTGTTTTTT.

The chain recombines TRBV12-3 or TRBV12-4 with TRBJ2-5; the match to TRBD2 covers 8 bases. This CDR3 is built from 13 residues. Trimming took 3 bases from V and 7 from J; bases not matched to a gene: 4. This CDR3 reads CASSLGTRGTQYF. The CDR3 nucleotides read TGTGCCAGCAGTTTGGGGACTAGGGGGACCCAGTACTTC.

This clonotype was recorded a few times. The V gene is TRBV10-3, the J gene TRBJ2-2; TRBD1 is a possible D gene (5 bases). Per the germline V gene, CDR1 is ENHRY and CDR2 is SYGVKD. The CDR3 covers 15 residues. V was trimmed by 3 bases and J by 7 bases, leaving 15 bases between them. CDR3 amino acids: CAISDDRSALGELFF. The CDR3, as DNA: TGTGCCATCAGTGATGACAGAAGTGCGCTCGGGGAGCTGTTTTTT.

This clonotype was counted between two and nine times. This chain links TRBV4-1 with TRBJ2-5, with 14 nucleotides matching TRBD2. This CDR3 comprises 14 residues. The germline V gene has CDR1 MGHRA and CDR2 YSYEKL. V trimming: 8 bases; J trimming: 2 bases; junction bases outside the gene matches: 1. CDR3 loop: CASRTSGGQETQYF. CDR3 bases: TGCGCCAGCCGGACTAGCGGGGGGCAAGAGACCCAGTACTTC.

Only a few counts were recorded for this clonotype. The chain is built from TRBV30 and TRBJ2-1, with 10 bases fitting TRBD1. V was pared by 5 bases and J by 6 bases, with 10 bases of the junction left unmatched. This CDR3 spans 15 amino acids. Per germline, CDR1 GTSNPN and CDR2 SVGIG (reference sequence). The CDR3 DNA sequence: TGTGCCTGGGCGAGCCTTGGGACAGGGGTCAATGAGCAGTTCTTC. Its translation is CAWASLGTGVNEQFF.